This T cell receptor beta chain was sequenced during a study of T cells after posttransplantation cyclophosphamide. Notes on the study in general: Tissue-infiltrating T cells from skin or gut overlapped little with blood T cells. After PTCy, TRB diversity resembled that of CNI/methotrexate controls. Donor-recipient repertoire similarity was low at 1-2 months, rising over year one.

This clone was picked up many times. Its antigen is unidentified. Treatment was busulfan-fludarabine conditioning, a marrow graft, and cyclophosphamide on days +3 and +4. TCRdb's copy holds only in-frame clones and misses some; the assay was immunoSEQ multiplex PCR. The sample has roughly 7,200 clones, none seen only once. This CDR3 has 16 residues. CDR1 and CDR2 (germline): LNHDA, SQIVND (reference sequence). Trimming left V 6 bases short and J 1 base short, with 18 bases between. The gene calls are TRBV19 and TRBJ1-1; D remains unclear. Sequencing was performed on PBMCs, taken after allogeneic stem cell transplant with posttransplant cyclophosphamide. This receptor was obtained from a female patient in her fifties or sixties who received an allogeneic stem cell transplant from an unrelated donor, was CMV-positive, and had acute GVHD only. The T cells may partly be graft donor cells. The CDR3 nucleotides are TGTGCCAGTAGGGTGAGGGAAGGTGGTCGGAACACTGAAGCTTTCTTT. It translates to CASRVREGGRNTEAFF.